The 20 T cell receptor beta chains given below trace back to one sample, sequenced in a study of CD8+ T cells in alopecia areata. Treatment defined: oral pan-JAK inhibitor, 5-10 mg twice daily. In each case, RNA was isolated and then reverse transcribed into cDNA as the sequencing template. Sequenced by immunoSEQ multiplex PCR; TCRdb stores in-frame clones only, minus some. Of some 220,000 clones in the sample, roughly 56% were seen once. Source: CD4+ T cells sorted from blood, taken at week 4, from a patient treated with tofacitinib. These receptors all come from a human donor with alopecia areata.

This clone was found a few times. V gene TRBV30 combines with J gene TRBJ2-3, with D unclear. From germline, CDR1 is GTSNPN and CDR2 SVGIG (reference sequence). CDR3 length equals 14 residues. The germline V and J ends were trimmed by 0 bases and 0 bases, with 7 bases remaining between them. The CDR3 bases are TGTGCCTGGAGTGTAACCCCCAGCACAGATACGCAGTATTTT. Encoded protein: CAWSVTPSTDTQYF.

The V call is TRBV30, the J call TRBJ2-1; D gene uncertain. The CDR3 spans 14 residues. Trimming stripped 0 bases from V and 9 bases from J, with 15 bases between. Germline loops: CDR1 GTSNPN, CDR2 SVGIG (reference sequence). CDR3 sequence (DNA): TGTGCCTGGAGTGTAGTCAAGGGAAATGGTGAGCAGTTCTTC. Its translation: CAWSVVKGNGEQFF. Complete variable domain (other parts from reference TRBV30 and TRBJ2-1): SQTIHQWPATLVQPVGSPLSLECTVEGTSNPNLYWYRQAAGRGLQLLFYSVGIGQISSEVPQNLSASRPQDRQFILSSKKLLLSDSGFYLCAWSVVKGNGEQFFGPGTRLTVL.

This rearrangement joins TRBV4-2 to TRBJ2-1; 9 bases line up with TRBD1. The CDR3 runs to 15 residues. Germline V gene data show CDR1 as LGHNA and CDR2 as YNFKEQ. The junction had 10 bases not matched to a gene; V was cut back by 3 bases and J by 10 bases. CDR3 in DNA: TGTGCCAGCAGCCAGAACTCTAGGGACAGGGAAGAGCAGTTCTTC. Translation gives CASSQNSRDREEQFF.

The gene calls are TRBV28 and TRBJ2-1, with D unresolved. Germline lookup yields CDR1 MDHEN and CDR2 SYDVKM. The germline V and J ends were trimmed by 3 bases and 5 bases, with 11 bases remaining between them. This CDR3 has 14 residues. CDR3 sequence: CASSFGQVNNEQFF. In DNA form, the CDR3 reads TGTGCCAGCAGTTTTGGGCAGGTGAACAATGAGCAGTTCTTC.

The chain combines TRBV30 with TRBJ2-3; 7 bases are a match to TRBD2. CDR3 length: 17 residues. Trimming removed 0 bases from V and 0 bases from J; junction bases left unmatched: 9. CDR1 GTSNPN and CDR2 SVGIG come from the germline V gene (reference sequence). The CDR3 coding sequence is TGTGCCTGGAGTGTTCTAAAAGCGGGGACTAGCACAGATACGCAGTATTTT. This sequence encodes CAWSVLKAGTSTDTQYF. Together with reference TRBV30 and TRBJ2-3, the CDR3 gives the full variable domain: SQTIHQWPATLVQPVGSPLSLECTVEGTSNPNLYWYRQAAGRGLQLLFYSVGIGQISSEVPQNLSASRPQDRQFILSSKKLLLSDSGFYLCAWSVLKAGTSTDTQYFGPGTRLTVL.

The rearrangement joins TRBV2 to TRBJ2-2; unclear D gene. Germline loops: CDR1 SNHLY, CDR2 FYNNEI. This CDR3 comprises 13 residues. V lost 3 bases and J lost 3, with 5 bases in between. In DNA form, the CDR3 reads TGTGCCAGCAGTGATATTGACACCGGGGAGCTGTTTTTT. This encodes CASSDIDTGELFF.

This clone was counted a few times. The V and J genes are TRBV29-1 and TRBJ2-1, with no clear D. Germline V lookup: CDR1 SQVTM, CDR2 ANQGSEA. The CDR3 runs to 13 residues. Trimming pared 1 base from V and 5 bases from J, leaving 9 bases between. The CDR3 protein is CSVEVVRDNEQFF. CDR3 DNA: TGCAGCGTTGAAGTAGTAAGGGACAATGAGCAGTTCTTC.

CDR3 amino acids: CASTTTGGGETQYF. The CDR3 DNA reads as TGCGCCAGCACCACGACAGGGGGTGGAGAGACCCAGTACTTC. This chain connects TRBV5-1 to TRBJ2-5; 9 bases are a match to TRBD1. The CDR3 has 14 residues. CDR1 SGHRS and CDR2 YFSETQ come from the germline V gene. The trim removed 6 bases at V and 4 bases at J, leaving 7 bases unmatched.

The genes are TRBV27 and TRBJ2-7; 7 positions match TRBD2. Germline V gives CDR1 MNHEY, CDR2 SMNVEV (reference sequence). The V gene end was trimmed by 4 bases and the J gene end by 0 bases; junction bases not matched to a gene: 3. This CDR3 comprises 14 residues. CDR3 residues: CASSSKRGSYEQYF. DNA for the CDR3: TGTGCCAGCAGTTCCAAGCGGGGCTCCTACGAGCAGTACTTC.

This chain connects TRBV6-4 to TRBJ2-7, with D unresolved. Per germline, CDR1 MRHNA and CDR2 SNTAGT. The CDR3 length is 10 residues. The ends were cut back, 8 bases at V and 5 bases at J, with 7 bases in the middle. CDR3 sequence: CASSADEQYF. CDR3 DNA sequence: TGTGCCAGCTCAGCCGACGAGCAGTACTTC.

The V call is TRBV2, the J call TRBJ1-5, with D uncertain. V was trimmed by 3 bases and J by 1 base, leaving 4 bases between them. The germline gives CDR1 SNHLY, CDR2 FYNNEI. This CDR3 has 13 residues. CDR3 region: CASSDRSNQPQHF. The CDR3 nucleotides are TGTGCCAGCAGTGACAGGAGCAATCAGCCCCAGCATTTT.

J is TRBJ1-2 and V is TRBV25-1; D perhaps matches TRBD1 (5 bases). The V end was cut by 5 bases, the J end by 8 bases, with 9 bases between. The germline CDR1 and CDR2 sequences are MGHDK and SYGVNS. The CDR3 consists of 11 residues. CDR3 DNA sequence: TGTGCCAGCAGTCCAGGGTACGGCTACACCTTC. It is translated as CASSPGYGYTF.

The chain is built from TRBV30 and TRBJ1-5; no firm D call. Germline CDR1 is GTSNPN and CDR2 is SVGIG (reference sequence). V dropped 5 bases and J dropped 16 bases, with 18 bases sitting between them. CDR3 length: 11 residues. CDR3 region: CAWDTGSDQHF. In DNA form, the CDR3 reads TGTGCCTGGGACACGGGCTCCGATCAACATTTT.

This chain connects TRBV6-6 to TRBJ2-3; D call uncertain. The CDR3 covers 15 residues. In germline, CDR1 is MNHNY, CDR2 SVGAGI (reference sequence). Trimming removed 0 bases at V and 0 bases at J, with 7 bases between. The CDR3: CASSYSGRSTDTQYF. CDR3 DNA: TGTGCCAGCAGTTACTCCGGACGCAGCACAGATACGCAGTATTTT.

As to this clone: This CDR3 is also generated by other DNA sequences in the sample. The chain is built from TRBV29-1 and TRBJ2-2, with D hard to call. The germline V gene has CDR1 SQVTM and CDR2 ANQGSEA. V was shortened by 0 bases and J by 7 bases, with 3 bases between the two germline ends. The length of the CDR3 is 11 residues. The CDR3 region is CSVEDFGELFF. Here the CDR3 DNA reads TGCAGCGTTGAAGATTTCGGGGAGCTGTTTTTT.

The V call is TRBV12-5, the J call TRBJ1-2, with D uncertain. The germline V gene has CDR1 LGHNT and CDR2 FRNRAP. V was pared by 4 bases and J by 6 bases, with 21 bases between. This CDR3 has 16 residues. The CDR3 DNA reads TGTGCTAGTGGTTCCAACCTCAACATCCGATGGGATGGCTACACCTTC. Translated: CASGSNLNIRWDGYTF.

The rearrangement links TRBV5-1 to TRBJ2-3; a possible D gene is TRBD2 (5 bases). Germline V gene data show CDR1 as SGHRS and CDR2 as YFSETQ. Trimming removed 4 bases from V and 5 bases from J, with 20 bases in between. The CDR3 sequence is 16 residues long. The CDR3 spells CASSMLRATGRDTQYF. The CDR3 bases are TGCGCCAGCAGCATGCTGCGGGCGACCGGAAGAGATACGCAGTATTTT.

This clone was observed at least ten times. The genes are TRBV18 and TRBJ1-1, with D possibly being TRBD1 (6 bases). Trimming took 4 bases from V and 7 from J, leaving 10 bases between them. The CDR3 sequence is 12 residues long. CDR1 and CDR2 from the germline V gene are KGHSH and LQKENI. The CDR3 region has the DNA TGTGCCAGCTCACTAAGACAGGATGAAGCTTTCTTT. It translates to CASSLRQDEAFF.

The chain combines TRBV9 with TRBJ1-2; 7 bases align to TRBD1. The J segment lost 5 bases and the V segment lost 4 bases, leaving 8 bases of the junction unmatched. There are 14 residues in the CDR3. Germline lookup yields CDR1 SGDLS and CDR2 YYNGEE. The CDR3 sequence: CASSSGGGAYGYTF. The CDR3 coding sequence is TGTGCCAGCAGCTCCGGAGGGGGCGCTTATGGCTACACCTTC.

The chain recombines TRBV2 with TRBJ2-1, with D perhaps TRBD1 (5 bases). The germline V gene has CDR1 SNHLY and CDR2 FYNNEI. V shed 7 bases and J shed 5 bases, with 18 bases lying between them. This CDR3 comprises 15 residues. For the CDR3, the DNA is TGTGCCAGCACGCAGGCGACAGAAGTCAACAATGAGCAGTTCTTC. Its translation: CASTQATEVNNEQFF.